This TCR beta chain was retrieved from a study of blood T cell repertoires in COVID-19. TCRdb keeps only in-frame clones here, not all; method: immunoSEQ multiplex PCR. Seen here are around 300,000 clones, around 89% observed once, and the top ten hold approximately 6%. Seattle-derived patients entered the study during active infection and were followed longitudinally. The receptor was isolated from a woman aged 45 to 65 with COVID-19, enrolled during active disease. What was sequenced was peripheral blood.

The CDR3 nucleotides are TGTGCCAGCAGTTCTAAACCGGGACAGCCTTACGAGCAGTACTTC. Its translation is CASSSKPGQPYEQYF. The chain recombines TRBV7-8 with TRBJ2-7; 7 bases align to TRBD1. Germline V gene sequence: CDR1 SGHVS, CDR2 FQNEAQ. The CDR3 length is 15 residues. Trimming cost V 6 bases and J 4 bases; bases outside gene matches: 12.